In its sample, the clone carrying this TCR beta chain was seen many times. Antigen: not known. The record originates from a study of T cells in Graves' hyperthyroidism and ophthalmopathy. Study-wide points: Model output signaled ophthalmopathy a median roughly 6.5 months ahead of onset.

Amplified regions were TCR beta CDR3 sequences from RNA transcripts. HTBI primers were the set used in a first-round RT-PCR of the TCR CDR3. TCRdb reanalysed the multiplex PCR reads using MiXCR and keeps one entry per CDR3 protein. The sample records about 520,000 distinct CDR3 sequences, 20% being singletons. Graves' hyperthyroidism qualified as stable when ophthalmopathy did not progress within 18 months. The sample was blood. The source is a man aged 18 to 29 with Graves' hyperthyroidism.

The CDR3 sequence is CASSYLQGGGELFF. Written as DNA, the CDR3 is TGTGCCAGCAGTTATCTTCAGGGAGGCGGGGAGCTGTTTTTT. The chain joins TRBV6-5 to TRBJ2-2; the D gene is possibly TRBD2 (6 bases). V was cut by 3 bases and J by 7 bases, with 12 bases left in between. This CDR3 has 14 amino acids. The V gene's germline CDR1 is MNHEY and CDR2 SVGAGI.